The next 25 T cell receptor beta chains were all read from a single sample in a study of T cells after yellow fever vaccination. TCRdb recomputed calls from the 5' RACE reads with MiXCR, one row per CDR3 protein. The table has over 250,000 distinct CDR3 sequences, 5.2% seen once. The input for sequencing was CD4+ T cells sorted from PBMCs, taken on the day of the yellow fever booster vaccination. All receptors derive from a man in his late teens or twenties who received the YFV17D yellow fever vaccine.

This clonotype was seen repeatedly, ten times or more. CDR3 loop: CASSFLAGNNEQFF. CDR3 DNA: TGTGCCAGCAGCTTTCTAGCGGGGAACAATGAGCAGTTCTTC. J is TRBJ2-1 and V is TRBV5-4, with 9 bases lining up with TRBD2. The CDR3 is 14 residues long. The J segment lost 5 bases and the V segment lost 2 bases, leaving 2 bases of the junction unmatched. CDR1 and CDR2 (germline): SGHNT, YYREEE (reference sequence).

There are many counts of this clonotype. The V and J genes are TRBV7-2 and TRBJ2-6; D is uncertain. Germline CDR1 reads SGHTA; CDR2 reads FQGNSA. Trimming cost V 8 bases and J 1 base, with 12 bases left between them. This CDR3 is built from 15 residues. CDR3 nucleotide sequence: TGTGCCAGCGCCGATATGGGGTCTGGGGCCAACGTCCTGACTTTC. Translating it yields CASADMGSGANVLTF. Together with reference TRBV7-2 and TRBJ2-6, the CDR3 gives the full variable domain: GAGVSQSPSNKVTEKGKDVELRCDPISGHTALYWYRQSLGQGLEFLIYFQGNSAPDKSGLPSDRFSAERTGGSVSTLTIQRTQQEDSAVYLCASADMGSGANVLTFGAGSRLTVL.

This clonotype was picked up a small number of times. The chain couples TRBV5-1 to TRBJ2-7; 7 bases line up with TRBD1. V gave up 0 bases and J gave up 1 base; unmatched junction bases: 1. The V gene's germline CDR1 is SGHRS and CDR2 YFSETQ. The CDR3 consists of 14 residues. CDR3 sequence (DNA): TGCGCCAGCAGCTTGGGGGGACAGTCCTACGAGCAGTACTTC. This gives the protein CASSLGGQSYEQYF.

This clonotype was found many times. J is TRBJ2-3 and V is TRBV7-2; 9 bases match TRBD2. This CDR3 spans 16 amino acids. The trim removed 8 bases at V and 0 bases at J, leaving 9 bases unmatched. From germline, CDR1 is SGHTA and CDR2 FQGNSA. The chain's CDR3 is CASAGGGGGSTDTQYF. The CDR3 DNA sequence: TGTGCCAGCGCGGGAGGGGGCGGGGGCAGCACAGATACGCAGTATTTT.

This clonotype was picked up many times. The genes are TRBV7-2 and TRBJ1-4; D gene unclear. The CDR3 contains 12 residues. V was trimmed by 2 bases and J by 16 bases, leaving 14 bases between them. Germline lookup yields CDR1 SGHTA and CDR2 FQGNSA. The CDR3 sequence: CASSLYSGDQFF. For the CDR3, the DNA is TGTGCCAGCAGCTTATATTCGGGAGACCAGTTTTTT.

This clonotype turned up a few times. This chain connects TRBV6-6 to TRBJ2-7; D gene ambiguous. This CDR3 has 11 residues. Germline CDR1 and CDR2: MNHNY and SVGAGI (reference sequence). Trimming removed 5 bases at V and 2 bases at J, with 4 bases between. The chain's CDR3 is CASSRAYEQYV. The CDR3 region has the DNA TGTGCCAGCAGTAGAGCCTACGAGCAGTACGTC.

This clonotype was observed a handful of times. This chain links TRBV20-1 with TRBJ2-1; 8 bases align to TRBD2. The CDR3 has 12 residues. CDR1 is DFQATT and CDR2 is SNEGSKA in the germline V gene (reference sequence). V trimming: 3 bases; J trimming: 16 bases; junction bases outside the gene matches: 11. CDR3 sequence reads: CSASPSGGIVFF. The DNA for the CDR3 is TGCAGTGCTAGTCCGAGCGGGGGTATTGTATTCTTC.

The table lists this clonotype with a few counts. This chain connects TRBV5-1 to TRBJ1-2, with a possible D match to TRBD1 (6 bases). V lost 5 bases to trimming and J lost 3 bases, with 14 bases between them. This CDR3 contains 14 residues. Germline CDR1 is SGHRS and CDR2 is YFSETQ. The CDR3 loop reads CASRPGRGDYGYTF. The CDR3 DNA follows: TGCGCCAGCAGACCCGGGAGGGGGGACTATGGCTACACCTTC.

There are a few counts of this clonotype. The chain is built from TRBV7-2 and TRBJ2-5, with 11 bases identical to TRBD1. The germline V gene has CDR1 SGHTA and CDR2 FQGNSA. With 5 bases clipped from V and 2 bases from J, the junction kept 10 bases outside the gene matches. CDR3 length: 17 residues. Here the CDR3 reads CASSQGGTGGFQETQYF. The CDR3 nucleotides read TGTGCCAGCAGCCAGGGTGGGACAGGGGGTTTTCAAGAGACCCAGTACTTC. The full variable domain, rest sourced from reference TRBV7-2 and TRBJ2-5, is GAGVSQSPSNKVTEKGKDVELRCDPISGHTALYWYRQSLGQGLEFLIYFQGNSAPDKSGLPSDRFSAERTGGSVSTLTIQRTQQEDSAVYLCASSQGGTGGFQETQYFGPGTRLLVL.

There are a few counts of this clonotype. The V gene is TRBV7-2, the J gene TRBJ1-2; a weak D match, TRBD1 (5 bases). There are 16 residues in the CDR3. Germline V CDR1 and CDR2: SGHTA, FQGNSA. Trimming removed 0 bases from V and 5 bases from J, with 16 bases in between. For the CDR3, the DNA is TGTGCCAGCAGCTTAGCGGCAGGGTCTTTTACTTATGGCTACACCTTC. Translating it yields CASSLAAGSFTYGYTF. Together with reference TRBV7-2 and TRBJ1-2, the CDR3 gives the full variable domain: GAGVSQSPSNKVTEKGKDVELRCDPISGHTALYWYRQSLGQGLEFLIYFQGNSAPDKSGLPSDRFSAERTGGSVSTLTIQRTQQEDSAVYLCASSLAAGSFTYGYTFGSGTRLTVV.

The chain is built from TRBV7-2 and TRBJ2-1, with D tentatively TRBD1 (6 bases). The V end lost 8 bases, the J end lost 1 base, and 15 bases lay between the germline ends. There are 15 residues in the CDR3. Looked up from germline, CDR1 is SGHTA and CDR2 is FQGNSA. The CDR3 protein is CASLAGGQSYNEQFF. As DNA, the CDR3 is TGTGCCAGCCTTGCTGGGGGCCAGTCCTACAATGAGCAGTTCTTC.

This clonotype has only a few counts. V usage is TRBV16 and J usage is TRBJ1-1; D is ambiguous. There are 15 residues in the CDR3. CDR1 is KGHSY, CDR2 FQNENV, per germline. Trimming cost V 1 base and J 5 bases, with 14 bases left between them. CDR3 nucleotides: TGTGCCAGCAGCCAATATGCGACCCGAGGGACTGAAGCTTTCTTT. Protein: CASSQYATRGTEAFF.

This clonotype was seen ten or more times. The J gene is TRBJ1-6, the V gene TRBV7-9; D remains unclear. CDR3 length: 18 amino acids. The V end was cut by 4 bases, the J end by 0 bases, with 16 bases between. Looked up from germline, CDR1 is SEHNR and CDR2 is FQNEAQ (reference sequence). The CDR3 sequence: CASSSIGPLSSYNSPLHF. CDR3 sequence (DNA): TGTGCCAGCAGCTCCATCGGCCCCCTGAGCTCCTATAATTCACCCCTCCACTTT.

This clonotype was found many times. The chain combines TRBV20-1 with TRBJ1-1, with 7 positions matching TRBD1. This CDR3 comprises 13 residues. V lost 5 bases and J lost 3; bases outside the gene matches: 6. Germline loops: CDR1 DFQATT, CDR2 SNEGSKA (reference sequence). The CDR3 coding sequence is TGCAGTGCTGGGAAGGGGGCTTACACTGAAGCTTTCTTT. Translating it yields CSAGKGAYTEAFF.

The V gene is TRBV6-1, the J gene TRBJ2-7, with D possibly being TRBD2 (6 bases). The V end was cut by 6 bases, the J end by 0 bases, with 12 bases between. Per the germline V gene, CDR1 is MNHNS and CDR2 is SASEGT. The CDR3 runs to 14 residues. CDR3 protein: CASRAHGSSYEQYV. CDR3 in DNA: TGTGCCAGCAGAGCCCACGGGAGCTCCTACGAGCAGTACGTC.

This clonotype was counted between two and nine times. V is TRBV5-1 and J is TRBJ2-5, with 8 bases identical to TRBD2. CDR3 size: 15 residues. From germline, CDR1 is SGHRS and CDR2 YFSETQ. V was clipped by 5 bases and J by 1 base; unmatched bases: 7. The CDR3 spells CASRYGLAPQETQYF. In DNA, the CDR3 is TGCGCCAGCAGATACGGACTAGCCCCCCAAGAGACCCAGTACTTC. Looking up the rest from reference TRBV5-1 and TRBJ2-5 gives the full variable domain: KAGVTQTPRYLIKTRGQQVTLSCSPISGHRSVSWYQQTPGQGLQFLFEYFSETQRNKGNFPGRFSGRQFSNSRSEMNVSTLELGDSALYLCASRYGLAPQETQYFGPGTRLLVL.

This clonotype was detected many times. CDR3 DNA sequence: TGTGCCAGCTCACCAATTAAGAGGGGTGACAATGAGCAGTTCTTC. Amino acids: CASSPIKRGDNEQFF. The chain links TRBV18 to TRBJ2-1; D may correspond to TRBD1 or TRBD2 (5 bases each). This CDR3 is built from 15 residues. CDR1 is KGHSH and CDR2 is LQKENI in the germline V gene. Trimming removed 2 bases at V and 5 bases at J, with 13 bases between. Drawing the rest from reference TRBV18 and TRBJ2-1, the complete variable domain is NAGVMQNPRHLVRRRGQEARLRCSPMKGHSHVYWYRQLPEEGLKFMVYLQKENIIDESGMPKERFSAEFPKEGPSILRIQQVVRGDSAAYFCASSPIKRGDNEQFFGPGTRLTVL.

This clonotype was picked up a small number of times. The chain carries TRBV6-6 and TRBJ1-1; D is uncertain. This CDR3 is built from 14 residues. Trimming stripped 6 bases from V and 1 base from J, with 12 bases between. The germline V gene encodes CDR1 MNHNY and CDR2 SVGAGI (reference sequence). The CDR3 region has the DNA TGTGCCAGCAGGCAACAAGTCTCGAACACTGAAGCTTTCTTT. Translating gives CASRQQVSNTEAFF.

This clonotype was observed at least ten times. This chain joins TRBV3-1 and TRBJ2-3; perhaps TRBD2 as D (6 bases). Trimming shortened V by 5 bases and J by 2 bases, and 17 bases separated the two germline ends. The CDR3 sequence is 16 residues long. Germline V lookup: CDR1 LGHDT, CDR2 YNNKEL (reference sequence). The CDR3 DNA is TGTGCCAGCAGCTACCCCGGGACTCCAACCACAGATACGCAGTATTTT. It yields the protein CASSYPGTPTTDTQYF.

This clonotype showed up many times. The CDR3 protein is CASSLYRDTGELFF. CDR3 coding DNA: TGCGCCAGCAGCTTGTACAGAGACACCGGGGAGCTGTTTTTT. The gene calls are TRBV5-1 and TRBJ2-2; D remains ambiguous. Germline assignment: CDR1 SGHRS and CDR2 YFSETQ. V lost 1 base and J lost 3, with 7 bases in between. The CDR3 is 14 amino acids.

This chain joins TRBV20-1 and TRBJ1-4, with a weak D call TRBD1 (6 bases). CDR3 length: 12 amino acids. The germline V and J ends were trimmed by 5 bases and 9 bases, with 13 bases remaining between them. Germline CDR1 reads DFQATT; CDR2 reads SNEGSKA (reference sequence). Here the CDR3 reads CSAFRDNQKLFF. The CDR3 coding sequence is TGCAGTGCTTTCCGGGACAATCAAAAACTGTTTTTT.

In DNA form, the CDR3 reads TGTGCCAGCAGCGACGGACTAGCGGGGTGGATCGGGGAGCTGTTTTTT. This gives the protein CASSDGLAGWIGELFF. This sequence joins TRBV3-2 and TRBJ2-2; TRBD2, the table's D call, was not compared with the DNA. TRBV3-2 is tagged as a pseudogene. CDR3 length: 16 amino acids.

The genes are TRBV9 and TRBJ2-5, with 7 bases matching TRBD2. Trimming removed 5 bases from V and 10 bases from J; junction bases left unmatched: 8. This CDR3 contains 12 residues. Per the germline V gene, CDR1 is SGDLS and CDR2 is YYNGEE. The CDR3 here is CASSPSGGDQYF. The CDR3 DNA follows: TGTGCCAGCAGTCCCTCTGGGGGGGACCAGTACTTC.

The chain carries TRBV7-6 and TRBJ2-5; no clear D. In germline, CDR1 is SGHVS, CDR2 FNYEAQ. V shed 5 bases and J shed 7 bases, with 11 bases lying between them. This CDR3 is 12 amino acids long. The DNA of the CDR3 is TGTGCCAGCAGCCCCCTCGGCGGGACCCAGTACTTC. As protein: CASSPLGGTQYF.

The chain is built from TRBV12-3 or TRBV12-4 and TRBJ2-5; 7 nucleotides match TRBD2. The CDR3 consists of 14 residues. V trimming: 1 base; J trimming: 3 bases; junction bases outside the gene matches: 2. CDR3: CASSLGAGKETQYF. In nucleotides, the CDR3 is TGTGCCAGCAGTTTAGGAGCGGGGAAAGAGACCCAGTACTTC.